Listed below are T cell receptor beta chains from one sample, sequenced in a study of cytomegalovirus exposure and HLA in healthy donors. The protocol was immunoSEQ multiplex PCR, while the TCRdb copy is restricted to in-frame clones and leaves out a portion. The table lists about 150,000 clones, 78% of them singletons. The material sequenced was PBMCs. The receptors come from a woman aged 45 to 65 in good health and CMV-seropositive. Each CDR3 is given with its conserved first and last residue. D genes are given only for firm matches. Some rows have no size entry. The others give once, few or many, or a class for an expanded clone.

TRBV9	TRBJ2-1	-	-	CASSVGQSSYNEQFF	TGTGCCAGCAGCGTAGGACAGAGCTCCTACAATGAGCAGTTCTTC
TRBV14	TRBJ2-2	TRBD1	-	CASSLLRTGGGGELFF	TGTGCCAGCAGCCTCCTGAGGACAGGGGGCGGCGGGGAGCTGTTTTTT
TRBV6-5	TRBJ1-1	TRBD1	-	CASSSPRTGGLEAFF	TGTGCCAGCAGTTCGCCCCGGACAGGGGGCCTCGAAGCTTTCTTT
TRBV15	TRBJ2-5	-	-	CATSREGPFQGLEETQYF	TGTGCCACCAGCAGAGAGGGCCCGTTTCAGGGGTTAGAAGAGACCCAGTACTTC
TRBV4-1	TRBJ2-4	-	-	CASSQDGAVAKNIQYF	TGCGCCAGCAGCCAAGATGGGGCCGTAGCCAAAAACATTCAGTACTTC
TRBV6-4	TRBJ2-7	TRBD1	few	CASSEEAGTGYREQYF	TGTGCCAGCAGTGAAGAAGCCGGGACAGGGTATCGCGAGCAGTACTTC
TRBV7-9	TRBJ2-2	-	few	CASSFSTGELFF	TGTGCCAGCAGCTTCAGTACCGGGGAGCTGTTTTTT
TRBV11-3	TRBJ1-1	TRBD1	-	CASSLKQGTEAFF	TGTGCCAGCAGCTTGAAACAGGGGACTGAAGCTTTCTTT
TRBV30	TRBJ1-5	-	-	CAWSDVSSNQPQHF	TGTGCCTGGAGTGATGTGAGTAGCAATCAGCCCCAGCATTTT
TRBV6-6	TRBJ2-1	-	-	CASSLTTYNEQFF	TGTGCCAGCAGTTTGACTACTTACAATGAGCAGTTCTTC
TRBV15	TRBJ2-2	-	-	CATSVSSEGSGELFF	TGTGCCACCAGCGTCTCTAGCGAGGGTTCCGGGGAGCTGTTTTTT
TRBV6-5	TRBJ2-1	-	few	CASSYYSQDEQFF	TGTGCCAGCAGTTACTACAGCCAGGATGAGCAGTTCTTC
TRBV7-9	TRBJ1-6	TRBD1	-	CASSLGDRGPLHF	TGTGCCAGCAGCTTAGGGGACAGAGGTCCCCTCCACTTT
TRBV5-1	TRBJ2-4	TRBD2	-	CASSRIGGGVSDIQYF	TGCGCCAGCAGCAGAATAGGCGGGGGGGTCTCGGACATTCAGTACTTC
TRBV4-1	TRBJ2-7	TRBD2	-	CASSLQAGAFISYEQYF	TGCGCCAGCAGCCTCCAAGCGGGGGCCTTCATATCCTACGAGCAGTACTTC
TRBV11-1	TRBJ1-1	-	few	CASSLEERVTEAFF	TGTGCCAGCAGCTTAGAGGAGAGGGTCACTGAAGCTTTCTTT
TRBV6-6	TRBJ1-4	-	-	CASSYRGNEKLFF	TGTGCCAGCAGTTACAGGGGGAATGAAAAACTGTTTTTT
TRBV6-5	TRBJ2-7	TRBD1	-	CASRRDRGEQYF	TGTGCCAGCAGAAGAGACAGGGGCGAGCAGTACTTC
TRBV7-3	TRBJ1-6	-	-	CASSLTGRAIYSPLHF	TGTGCCAGCAGCTTAACGGGCAGGGCGATCTATTCACCCCTCCACTTT
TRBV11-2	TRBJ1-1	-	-	CASSLVDTEAFF	TGTGCCAGCAGCTTAGTCGACACTGAAGCTTTCTTT